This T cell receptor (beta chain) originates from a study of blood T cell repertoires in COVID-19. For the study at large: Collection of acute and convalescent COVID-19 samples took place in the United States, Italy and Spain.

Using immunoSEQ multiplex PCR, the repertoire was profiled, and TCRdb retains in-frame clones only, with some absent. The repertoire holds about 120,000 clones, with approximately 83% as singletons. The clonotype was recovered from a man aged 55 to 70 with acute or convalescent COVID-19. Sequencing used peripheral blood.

The CDR3 region is CASSQVGSLGYEQYF. The CDR3 DNA reads TGTGCCAGCAGCCAAGTAGGTAGCCTCGGCTACGAGCAGTACTTC. The chain uses TRBV3-1 (or the pseudogene TRBV3-2) and TRBJ2-7; no firm D call. CDR1 is LGHDT, CDR2 YNNKEL, per germline (reference sequence). The CDR3 runs to 15 residues. Trimming stripped 1 base from V and 3 bases from J, with 13 bases between.